Below are 29 T cell receptor beta chains sequenced from a single sample in a study of memory CD4+ T cells and cytomegalovirus serostatus. The sort gate was single viable CD3+CD4+CD8-CD45RO+ cells for memory CD4+ T cells. Generated by immunoSEQ multiplex PCR, the TCRdb table keeps only in-frame clones and is missing some. The repertoire holds just under 40,000 clones, with around 78% as singletons. Sequencing input: memory CD4+ T cells from blood. These receptors all come from an adult in good health and CMV-seronegative.

The chain is built from TRBV6-6 and TRBJ2-1, with 7 bases aligning to TRBD1. Germline lookup yields CDR1 MNHNY and CDR2 SVGAGI (reference sequence). V gave up 6 bases and J gave up 5 bases; unmatched junction bases: 10. This CDR3 is 15 amino acids long. The CDR3 DNA sequence: TGTGCCAGCAGGGGCCGGGACAGAGAAGACAATGAGCAGTTCTTC. Its protein product is CASRGRDREDNEQFF.

This clone was detected only a few times. This chain links TRBV4-1 with TRBJ2-1, with TRBD2 matching 8 bases. Germline V gene lookup returns CDR1 MGHRA and CDR2 YSYEKL. V lost 1 base to trimming and J lost 7 bases; unmatched junction nucleotides: 15. The CDR3 spans 18 residues. The CDR3 sequence: CASSQADFIGLAWNEQFF. The CDR3 bases are TGCGCCAGCAGCCAAGCTGACTTTATAGGACTAGCCTGGAATGAGCAGTTCTTC.

This chain uses TRBV9 with TRBJ2-5; D gene uncertain. The V end was cut by 0 bases, the J end by 5 bases, with 11 bases between. There are 14 residues in the CDR3. CDR1 and CDR2 (germline): SGDLS, YYNGEE. Here the CDR3 reads CASSVGYLLETQYF. CDR3 nucleotide sequence: TGTGCCAGCAGCGTAGGGTACTTGCTGGAGACCCAGTACTTC.

This rearrangement joins TRBV15 to TRBJ2-7; either TRBD1 or TRBD2 may fit D (5 bases each). The CDR3 totals 14 residues. CDR1 LNHNV and CDR2 YYDKDF come from the germline V gene (reference sequence). The ends were cut back, 1 base at V and 2 bases at J, with 9 bases in the middle. The CDR3 loop reads CATSRVGTTYEQYF. Written as DNA, the CDR3 is TGTGCCACCAGCAGAGTCGGGACCACCTACGAGCAGTACTTC.

V and J are TRBV5-6 and TRBJ2-3; 9 bases agree with TRBD2. V was clipped by 3 bases and J by 0 bases; unmatched bases: 8. The CDR3 length is 17 residues. The V gene's germline CDR1 is SGHDT and CDR2 YYEEEE. This chain's CDR3 is CASSSPSTSGSTDTQYF. DNA of the CDR3: TGTGCCAGCAGCTCCCCCTCGACTAGCGGAAGCACAGATACGCAGTATTTT.

This rearrangement joins TRBV6-5 to TRBJ1-1, with no clear D. Trimming removed 0 bases at V and 6 bases at J, with 11 bases between. The CDR3 spans 14 residues. Germline-derived CDR1 and CDR2 are MNHEY and SVGAGI. The CDR3 bases are TGTGCCAGCAGTTACTCTTTCCGGAGCTCTGAAGCTTTCTTT. Translated: CASSYSFRSSEAFF.

The gene calls are TRBV5-1 and TRBJ2-1, with 9 bases fitting TRBD2. The junction had 9 bases not matched to a gene; V was cut back by 2 bases and J by 0 bases. Germline lookup yields CDR1 SGHRS and CDR2 YFSETQ. This CDR3 region has 18 residues. CDR3: CASSFTAGGRSSYNEQFF. The DNA for the CDR3 is TGCGCCAGCAGCTTTACAGCGGGGGGCAGGAGCTCCTACAATGAGCAGTTCTTC. The entire variable domain, with the rest obtained from reference TRBV5-1 and TRBJ2-1, is as follows: KAGVTQTPRYLIKTRGQQVTLSCSPISGHRSVSWYQQTPGQGLQFLFEYFSETQRNKGNFPGRFSGRQFSNSRSEMNVSTLELGDSALYLCASSFTAGGRSSYNEQFFGPGTRLTVL.

The V call is TRBV18, the J call TRBJ2-1; TRBD1 agrees at 8 bases. There are 13 residues in the CDR3. V lost 6 bases, J lost 6 bases, and 4 bases stayed unmatched. The V gene's germline CDR1 is KGHSH and CDR2 LQKENI. The CDR3 sequence: CASSDRGINEQFF. Here the CDR3 DNA reads TGTGCCAGCTCCGACAGGGGTATCAATGAGCAGTTCTTC.

V usage is TRBV5-1 and J usage is TRBJ1-2; no definite D call. There are 16 residues in the CDR3. The V end was cut by 1 base, the J end by 4 bases, with 17 bases between. Germline V gene sequence: CDR1 SGHRS, CDR2 YFSETQ. In nucleotides, the CDR3 is TGCGCCAGCAGCTTGAATACCGACGCAGGAACCTATGGCTACACCTTC. Its protein is CASSLNTDAGTYGYTF.

The genes are TRBV5-1 and TRBJ2-5; TRBD1 agrees at 7 bases. Germline V gene sequence: CDR1 SGHRS, CDR2 YFSETQ. This CDR3 contains 16 residues. The junction had 11 bases not matched to a gene; V was cut back by 5 bases and J by 1 base. DNA for the CDR3: TGCGCCAGCAGACCCGGATCACAGGGGTTCCAAGAGACCCAGTACTTC. It encodes CASRPGSQGFQETQYF.

The chain uses TRBV7-2 and TRBJ1-1; D may be TRBD1 (5 bases). CDR1 and CDR2 (germline): SGHTA, FQGNSA. The V end lost 4 bases, the J end lost 7 bases, and 19 bases lay between the germline ends. The length of the CDR3 is 15 residues. The CDR3 DNA follows: TGTGCCAGCAGCTCGAAGGGGTCGGGGGATCTTGAAGCTTTCTTT. It encodes CASSSKGSGDLEAFF.

The CDR3: CASSLGQGGVGYGYTF. DNA for the CDR3: TGTGCCAGCAGTCTCGGACAGGGGGGAGTAGGCTATGGCTACACCTTC. The J gene is TRBJ1-2, the V gene TRBV27, with TRBD1 matching over 10 bases. This CDR3 is built from 16 residues. Trimming cost V 5 bases and J 4 bases; bases outside gene matches: 10. The germline gives CDR1 MNHEY, CDR2 SMNVEV (reference sequence).

V is TRBV15 and J is TRBJ1-1; D gene ambiguous. Germline CDR1 reads LNHNV; CDR2 reads YYDKDF (reference sequence). The V gene lost 0 bases and the J gene lost 5 bases, with 10 bases spanning the gap. CDR3 length equals 14 residues. This chain's CDR3 is CATSREVQRTEAFF. For the CDR3, the DNA is TGTGCCACCAGCAGAGAAGTTCAACGGACTGAAGCTTTCTTT.

The rearrangement joins TRBV6-1 to TRBJ2-5; 7 bases fit TRBD2. Germline values: CDR1 MNHNS, CDR2 SASEGT. Trimming cost V 7 bases and J 7 bases; bases outside gene matches: 9. This CDR3 has 13 amino acids. Here the CDR3 reads CASNLSGVGTQYF. CDR3 sequence (DNA): TGTGCCAGCAATTTGAGCGGGGTGGGGACCCAGTACTTC.

The genes are TRBV5-1 and TRBJ2-3, with 9 positions matching TRBD2. The trim removed 0 bases at V and 2 bases at J, leaving 7 bases unmatched. This CDR3 has 17 amino acids. Germline CDR1 is SGHRS and CDR2 is YFSETQ. The CDR3 protein is CASSLDSGGPTTDTQYF. CDR3 DNA sequence: TGCGCCAGCAGCTTGGACAGCGGGGGGCCGACCACAGATACGCAGTATTTT. The full variable domain, completed using reference TRBV5-1 and TRBJ2-3, is KAGVTQTPRYLIKTRGQQVTLSCSPISGHRSVSWYQQTPGQGLQFLFEYFSETQRNKGNFPGRFSGRQFSNSRSEMNVSTLELGDSALYLCASSLDSGGPTTDTQYFGPGTRLTVL.

This chain uses TRBV5-4 with TRBJ2-1; 10 nucleotides align to TRBD2. The CDR3 consists of 15 residues. V lost 5 bases, J lost 4 bases, and 6 bases stayed unmatched. Germline V gives CDR1 SGHNT, CDR2 YYREEE (reference sequence). In DNA form, the CDR3 reads TGTGCCAGCAGTCCCGCTAGCGGGGGTTACAATGAGCAGTTCTTC. As protein: CASSPASGGYNEQFF.

The J gene is TRBJ2-3, the V gene TRBV5-8; 14 nucleotides match TRBD2. V lost 4 bases to trimming and J lost 6 bases; unmatched junction nucleotides: 10. The CDR3 has 17 amino acids. The germline CDR1 and CDR2 sequences are SGHTS and YDEGEE. CDR3 amino acids: CASSIRLAGGRWDTQYF. CDR3 DNA sequence: TGTGCCAGCAGCATACGACTAGCGGGGGGGCGGTGGGATACGCAGTATTTT.

V usage is TRBV2 and J usage is TRBJ2-7; no clear D. Trimming took off 7 bases at V and 1 base at J, with 14 bases between the two ends. In germline, CDR1 is SNHLY, CDR2 FYNNEI. The CDR3 runs to 14 residues. For the CDR3, the DNA is TGTGCCAGCATGCCCGGCGTAATATCCTACGAGCAGTACTTC. Its protein is CASMPGVISYEQYF. Filled out from reference TRBV2 and TRBJ2-7, the complete variable domain reads EPEVTQTPSHQVTQMGQEVILRCVPISNHLYFYWYRQILGQKVEFLVSFYNNEISEKSEIFDDQFSVERPDGSNFTLKIRSTKLEDSAMYFCASMPGVISYEQYFGPGTRLTVT.

This sequence joins TRBV15 and TRBJ1-4; TRBD1 might be the D (6 bases). The CDR3 totals 15 residues. The V and J ends lost 6 bases and 7 bases respectively, with 18 bases between them. Germline CDR1 reads LNHNV; CDR2 reads YYDKDF (reference sequence). The CDR3 coding sequence is TGTGCCACCAGTCCTTCCAGGGGCACGGGTGAAAAACTGTTTTTT. The encoded protein is CATSPSRGTGEKLFF.

This rearrangement joins TRBV6-6 to TRBJ1-2, with no clear D. Germline V lookup: CDR1 MNHNY, CDR2 SVGAGI (reference sequence). V lost 2 bases to trimming and J lost 4 bases, with 5 bases between them. This CDR3 spans 12 amino acids. In nucleotides, the CDR3 is TGTGCCAGCAGTTACCAGTTCTATGGCTACACCTTC. Amino acid sequence: CASSYQFYGYTF.

This clone was seen only once. This rearrangement joins TRBV7-9 to TRBJ2-7, with TRBD2 matching 7 bases. The V gene end was trimmed by 5 bases and the J gene end by 0 bases; junction bases not matched to a gene: 4. Germline V gene lookup returns CDR1 SEHNR and CDR2 FQNEAQ (reference sequence). The CDR3 length is 14 residues. The CDR3 DNA sequence: TGTGCCAGCAGCCCTAGGACTAGCTCCTACGAGCAGTACTTC. This translates into CASSPRTSSYEQYF.

A few counts support this clone. The rearrangement links TRBV7-9 to TRBJ2-7; TRBD1 is a possible D gene (6 bases). CDR1 and CDR2 (germline): SEHNR, FQNEAQ (reference sequence). CDR3 length: 12 amino acids. Trimming shortened V by 1 base and J by 5 bases, and 6 bases separated the two germline ends. The CDR3 coding sequence is TGTGCCAGCAGCTTAGACAGGGACGAGCAGTACTTC. It yields the protein CASSLDRDEQYF.

CDR3 coding DNA: TGTGCCTGGAGTCCCGGGAGCCTCTCTGGAAACACCATATATTTT. Its protein is CAWSPGSLSGNTIYF. The chain couples TRBV30 to TRBJ1-3; unclear D gene. The CDR3 totals 15 residues. V lost 2 bases and J lost 0, with 11 bases in between. CDR1 is GTSNPN, CDR2 SVGIG, per germline (reference sequence).

The rearrangement links TRBV7-9 to TRBJ1-1; tentatively, D is TRBD1 (6 bases). Germline V CDR1 and CDR2: SEHNR, FQNEAQ (reference sequence). V lost 1 base and J 1 base, leaving 10 bases between the germline ends. This CDR3 is built from 15 residues. The CDR3 protein is CASSLVGGGNTEAFF. CDR3 DNA: TGTGCCAGCAGCTTAGTTGGGGGCGGGAACACTGAAGCTTTCTTT.

The V gene is TRBV5-1, the J gene TRBJ2-1; TRBD1 matches 11 bases. Trimming removed 4 bases from V and 7 bases from J; junction bases left unmatched: 7. The germline V gene has CDR1 SGHRS and CDR2 YFSETQ. The CDR3 extends over 15 amino acids. Here the CDR3 DNA reads TGCGCCAGCAGCAGCGGGACAGGGGGAGTGAATGAGCAGTTCTTC. It specifies CASSSGTGGVNEQFF.

The chain has TRBV6-5 and TRBJ1-5; 8 positions agree with TRBD1. J lost 4 bases, V lost 5 bases, and 7 bases had no gene match. The CDR3 spans 15 residues. The germline CDR1 and CDR2 sequences are MNHEY and SVGAGI. CDR3 loop: CASSTKGQGNQPQHF. Here the CDR3 DNA reads TGTGCCAGCAGTACCAAAGGACAGGGAAATCAGCCCCAGCATTTT.

The V and J genes are TRBV5-1 and TRBJ2-3; D assignment may be TRBD1 or TRBD2 (6 bases each). CDR3 length: 16 amino acids. Trimming took off 3 bases at V and 2 bases at J, with 16 bases between the two ends. Germline CDR1 SGHRS, CDR2 YFSETQ. CDR3 sequence (DNA): TGCGCCAGCAGCTCACCCCCGGGGGCCTTCACAGATACGCAGTATTTT. Amino acid sequence: CASSSPPGAFTDTQYF. The full variable domain, completed using reference TRBV5-1 and TRBJ2-3, is KAGVTQTPRYLIKTRGQQVTLSCSPISGHRSVSWYQQTPGQGLQFLFEYFSETQRNKGNFPGRFSGRQFSNSRSEMNVSTLELGDSALYLCASSSPPGAFTDTQYFGPGTRLTVL.

V and J are TRBV5-4 and TRBJ1-6; 8 bases map to TRBD1. J lost 12 bases, V lost 2 bases, and 1 base had no gene match. Germline CDR1 and CDR2: SGHNT and YYREEE (reference sequence). This CDR3 region has 12 residues. Here the CDR3 DNA reads TGTGCCAGCAGCTTAGGACAGGGACCCCTCCACTTT. Its translation is CASSLGQGPLHF.

The rearrangement uses TRBV7-2 and TRBJ1-1, with unresolved D. There are 12 residues in the CDR3. Trimming took 2 bases from V and 6 from J, leaving 7 bases between them. The germline V gene has CDR1 SGHTA and CDR2 FQGNSA. The DNA of the CDR3 is TGTGCCAGCAGCTTACAAAGGGCTGAAGCTTTCTTT. Its translation: CASSLQRAEAFF.